The present TCR beta chain was sequenced within a study of Graves' ophthalmopathy and Graves' hyperthyroidism. Study-level points and caveats: Distinction of ophthalmopathy from stable hyperthyroidism by a 13-signature model reached 85% to 90% sensitivity and 65% to 83% specificity.

Amplified TCR beta CDR3 regions were obtained using RNA transcripts as template. Following a first-round RT-PCR that used HTBI primers, a second-round multiplex PCR was carried out. TCRdb passed the multiplex PCR reads through MiXCR, listing each CDR3 protein once. Here the sample spans around 670,000 distinct CDR3 sequences, 40% being singletons. The germline V gene encodes CDR1 KGHDR and CDR2 SFDVKD. The junction had 10 bases not matched to a gene; V was cut back by 5 bases and J by 8 bases. CDR3 length: 14 amino acids. On this clonotype: What it binds is unknown. A much larger clone sits a single nucleotide away, making a read error possible.

Orbital computed tomography and thyroid ultrasound, along with TRAb, serum thyroxine and clinical symptoms, underpinned diagnosis. What was sequenced was peripheral blood. The clonotype comes from an adult man with Graves' ophthalmopathy. The chain combines TRBV24-1 with TRBJ1-1, with 7 bases aligning to TRBD1. CDR3 in DNA: TGTGCCACCAGTGGTCCCGGGACAGTGGGCGAAGCTTTCTTT. It codes for CATSGPGTVGEAFF.